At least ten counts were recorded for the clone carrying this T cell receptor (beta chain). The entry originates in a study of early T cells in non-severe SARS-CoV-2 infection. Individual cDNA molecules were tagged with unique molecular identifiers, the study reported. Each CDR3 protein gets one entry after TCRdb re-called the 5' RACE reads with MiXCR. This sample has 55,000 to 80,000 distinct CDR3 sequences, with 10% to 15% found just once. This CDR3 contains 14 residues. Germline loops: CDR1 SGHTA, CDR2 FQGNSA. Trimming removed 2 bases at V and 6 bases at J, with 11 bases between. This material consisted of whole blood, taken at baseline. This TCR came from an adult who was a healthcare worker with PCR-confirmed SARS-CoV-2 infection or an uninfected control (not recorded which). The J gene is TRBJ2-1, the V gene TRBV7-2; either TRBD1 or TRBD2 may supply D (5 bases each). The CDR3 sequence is CASSLKGPVNEQFF. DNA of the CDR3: TGTGCCAGCAGCTTAAAGGGACCGGTCAATGAGCAGTTCTTC.